This T cell receptor (beta chain) was captured by sequencing in a study of blood T cell repertoires in COVID-19. Cohort allocation depended upon clinical history that participants reported. The junction had 9 bases not matched to a gene; V was cut back by 4 bases and J by 4 bases. The CDR3 runs 15 residues. Germline-derived CDR1 and CDR2 are MNHEY and SVGAGI. Profiling relied on immunoSEQ multiplex PCR, and the TCRdb table lists in-frame clones only, not all of them. This sample carries more than 300,000 clones, approximately 90% of them seen once, and the ten largest clones take 3% to 5%. V and J are TRBV6-5 and TRBJ1-2; TRBD1 aligns across 7 bases. The receptor was isolated from a woman aged 25-40 years who had been exposed to COVID-19. Sequencing used PBMCs or T cells enriched from blood (not recorded which). CDR3 residues: CASSSQGMGTYGYTF. DNA of the CDR3: TGTGCCAGCAGTTCACAGGGGATGGGGACCTATGGCTACACCTTC.